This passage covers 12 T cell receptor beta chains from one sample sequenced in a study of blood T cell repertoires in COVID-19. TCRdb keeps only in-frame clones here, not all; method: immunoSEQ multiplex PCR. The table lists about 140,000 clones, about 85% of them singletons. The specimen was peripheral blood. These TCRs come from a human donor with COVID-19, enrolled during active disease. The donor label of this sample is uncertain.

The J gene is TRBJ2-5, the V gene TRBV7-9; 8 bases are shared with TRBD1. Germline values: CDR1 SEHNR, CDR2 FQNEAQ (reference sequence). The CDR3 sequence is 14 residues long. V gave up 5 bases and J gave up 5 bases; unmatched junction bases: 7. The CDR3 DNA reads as TGTGCCAGCAGCGACAAGACAGGGGACGAGACCCAGTACTTC. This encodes CASSDKTGDETQYF. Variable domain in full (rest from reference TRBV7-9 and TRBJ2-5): DTGVSQNPRHKITKRGQNVTFRCDPISEHNRLYWYRQTLGQGPEFLTYFQNEAQLEKSRLLSDRFSAERPKGSFSTLEIQRTEQGDSAMYLCASSDKTGDETQYFGPGTRLLVL.

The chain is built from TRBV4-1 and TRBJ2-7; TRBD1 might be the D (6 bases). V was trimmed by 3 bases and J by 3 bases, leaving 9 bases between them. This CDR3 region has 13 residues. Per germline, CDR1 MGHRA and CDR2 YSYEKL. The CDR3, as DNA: TGCGCCAGCAGCCACCTACAGGGCTACGAGCAGTACTTC. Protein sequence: CASSHLQGYEQYF.

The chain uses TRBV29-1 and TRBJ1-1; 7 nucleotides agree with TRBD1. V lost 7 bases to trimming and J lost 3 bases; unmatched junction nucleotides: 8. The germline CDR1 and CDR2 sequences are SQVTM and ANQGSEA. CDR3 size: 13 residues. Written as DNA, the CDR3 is TGCAGCGCCAGGGGGGCGCGGGACACTGAAGCTTTCTTT. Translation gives CSARGARDTEAFF.

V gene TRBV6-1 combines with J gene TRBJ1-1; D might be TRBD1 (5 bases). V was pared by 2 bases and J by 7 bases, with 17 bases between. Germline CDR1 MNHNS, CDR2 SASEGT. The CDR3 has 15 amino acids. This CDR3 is CASSEMGLQKDEAFF. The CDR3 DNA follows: TGTGCCAGCAGTGAAATGGGACTACAGAAGGATGAAGCTTTCTTT.

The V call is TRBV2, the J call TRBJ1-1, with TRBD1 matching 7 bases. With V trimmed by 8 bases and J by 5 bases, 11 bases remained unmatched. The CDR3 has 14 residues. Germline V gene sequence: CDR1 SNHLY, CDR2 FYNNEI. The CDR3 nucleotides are TGTGCCAGCTATGGACAGGCCGGCGGAACTGAAGCTTTCTTT. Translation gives CASYGQAGGTEAFF.

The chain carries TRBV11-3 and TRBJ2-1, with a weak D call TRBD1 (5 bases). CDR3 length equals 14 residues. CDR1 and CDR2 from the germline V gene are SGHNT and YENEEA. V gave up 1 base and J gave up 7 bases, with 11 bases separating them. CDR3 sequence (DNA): TGTGCCAGCAGCTTAGGCTCCTCAGGGAATGAGCAGTTCTTC. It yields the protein CASSLGSSGNEQFF. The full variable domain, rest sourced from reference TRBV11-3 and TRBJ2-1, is EAGVVQSPRYKIIEKKQPVAFWCNPISGHNTLYWYLQNLGQGPELLIRYENEEAVDDSQLPKDRFSAERLKGVDSTLKIQPAELGDSAVYLCASSLGSSGNEQFFGPGTRLTVL.

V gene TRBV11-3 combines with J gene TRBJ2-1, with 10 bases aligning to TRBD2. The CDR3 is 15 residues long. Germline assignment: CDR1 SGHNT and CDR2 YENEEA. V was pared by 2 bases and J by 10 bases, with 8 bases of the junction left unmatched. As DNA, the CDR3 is TGTGCCAGCAGCTTAATCCTAGCGGGGGTCACGGAGCAGTTCTTC. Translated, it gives CASSLILAGVTEQFF.

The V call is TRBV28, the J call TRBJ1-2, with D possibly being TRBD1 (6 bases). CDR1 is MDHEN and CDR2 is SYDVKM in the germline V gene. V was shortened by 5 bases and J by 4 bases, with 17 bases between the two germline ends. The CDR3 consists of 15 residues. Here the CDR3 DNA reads TGTGCCAGCAGTCCCTGGCAGGGGTTAGTCTATGGCTACACCTTC. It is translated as CASSPWQGLVYGYTF.

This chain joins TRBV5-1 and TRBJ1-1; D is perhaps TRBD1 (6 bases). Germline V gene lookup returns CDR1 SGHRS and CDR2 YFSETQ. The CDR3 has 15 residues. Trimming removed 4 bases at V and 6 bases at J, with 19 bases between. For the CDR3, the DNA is TGCGCCAGCAGCCCCAGACAGGACTTAGGGGCTGAAGCTTTCTTT. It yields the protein CASSPRQDLGAEAFF.

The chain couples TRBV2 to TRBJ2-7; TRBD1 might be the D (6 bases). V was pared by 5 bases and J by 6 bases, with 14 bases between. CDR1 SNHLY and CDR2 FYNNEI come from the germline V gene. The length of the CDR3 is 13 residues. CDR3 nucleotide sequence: TGTGCCAGCAGTCCTAAGCCGACAGGCGAGCAGTACTTC. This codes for CASSPKPTGEQYF.

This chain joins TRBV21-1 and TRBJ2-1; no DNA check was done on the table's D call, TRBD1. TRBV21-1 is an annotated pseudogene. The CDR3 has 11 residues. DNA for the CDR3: TGTGCCATGCTGACAGCCGCCAAGCAGTTCTTC. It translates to CAMLTAAKQFF.

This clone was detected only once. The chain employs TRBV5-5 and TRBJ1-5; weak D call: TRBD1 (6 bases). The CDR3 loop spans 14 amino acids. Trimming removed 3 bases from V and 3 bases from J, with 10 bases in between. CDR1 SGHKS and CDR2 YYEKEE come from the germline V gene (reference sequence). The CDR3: CASSSTGINQPQHF. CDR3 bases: TGTGCCAGCAGCTCAACAGGGATCAATCAGCCCCAGCATTTT.